Shown below are 21 T cell receptor beta chains from a single sample sequenced in a study of PD-L1 blockade in urothelial cancer. Time point reported: pretreatment peripheral blood. Clones were read by immunoSEQ multiplex PCR, and TCRdb kept only the in-frame ones, dropping some. The table records just under 50,000 clones, approximately 79% of them present only once. The sample here was PBMCs, taken around atezolizumab (anti-PD-L1) treatment. All receptors derive from a man aged 65 to 79 with urothelial cancer.

The V call is TRBV5-4, the J call TRBJ2-2, with D perhaps TRBD2 (7 bases). The length of the CDR3 is 17 residues. The V end was cut by 4 bases, the J end by 4 bases, with 20 bases between. CDR1 is SGHNT, CDR2 YYREEE, per germline (reference sequence). The CDR3 region has the DNA TGTGCCAGCAGCCCCATAATCGGGGGGCAGGGCACCGGGGAGCTGTTTTTT. This gives the protein CASSPIIGGQGTGELFF. The full variable domain, with the rest looked up from reference TRBV5-4 and TRBJ2-2, is ETGVTQSPTHLIKTRGQQVTLRCSSQSGHNTVSWYQQALGQGPQFIFQYYREEENGRGNFPPRFSGLQFPNYSSELNVNALELDDSALYLCASSPIIGGQGTGELFFGEGSRLTVL.

The chain has TRBV4-2 and TRBJ1-4; 9 positions match TRBD1. Per germline, CDR1 LGHNA and CDR2 YNFKEQ. Germline trimming cut 3 bases from V and 6 bases from J; bases unmatched to any gene: 5. This CDR3 is 15 amino acids long. This CDR3 is CASSQPGQGYEKLFF. The DNA of the CDR3 is TGTGCCAGCAGCCAGCCGGGACAGGGTTATGAAAAACTGTTTTTT.

The table lists this clone with a count of one. The chain combines TRBV7-9 with TRBJ2-5; 10 nucleotides line up with TRBD2. The CDR3 loop spans 15 amino acids. J was trimmed by 5 bases and V by 7 bases; bases with no gene match: 10. Germline V CDR1 and CDR2: SEHNR, FQNEAQ (reference sequence). CDR3 nucleotide sequence: TGTGCCAGCATCAAAAAAGCGGGGGGGCCGGAGACCCAGTACTTC. This translates into CASIKKAGGPETQYF.

The genes are TRBV7-3 and TRBJ2-1; D possibly corresponds to TRBD2 (6 bases). There are 15 residues in the CDR3. The ends were cut back, 5 bases at V and 3 bases at J, with 14 bases in the middle. Germline assignment: CDR1 SGHTA and CDR2 FQGTGA. The DNA for the CDR3 is TGTGCCAGCAGCCTACTGGGGGGAAGCTACAATGAGCAGTTCTTC. Translated, it gives CASSLLGGSYNEQFF.

The table lists this clone with a few counts. The gene calls are TRBV15 and TRBJ1-4; a possible D gene is TRBD1 (6 bases). The CDR3 is 13 amino acids. V lost 4 bases to trimming and J lost 4 bases, with 7 bases between them. Germline V lookup: CDR1 LNHNV, CDR2 YYDKDF (reference sequence). The CDR3 reads CATSTGVNEKLFF. CDR3 sequence (DNA): TGTGCCACCAGCACAGGGGTTAATGAAAAACTGTTTTTT.

V usage is TRBV5-4 and J usage is TRBJ2-1; TRBD2 agrees at 14 bases. Germline V CDR1 and CDR2: SGHNT, YYREEE (reference sequence). V gave up 7 bases and J gave up 8 bases; unmatched junction bases: 5. The CDR3 contains 14 residues. CDR3 in amino acids: CASSGLAGDYEQFF. The CDR3 DNA reads as TGTGCCAGCTCGGGACTAGCGGGAGATTATGAGCAGTTCTTC. Combining the CDR3 with reference TRBV5-4 and TRBJ2-1 gives the whole variable domain ETGVTQSPTHLIKTRGQQVTLRCSSQSGHNTVSWYQQALGQGPQFIFQYYREEENGRGNFPPRFSGLQFPNYSSELNVNALELDDSALYLCASSGLAGDYEQFFGPGTRLTVL.

A word on this clone: The same CDR3 arises from other DNA sequences in this sample as well. The CDR3 bases are TGCGCCAGCAGGGGACAGGGGAACACTGAAGCTTTCTTT. Its protein is CASRGQGNTEAFF. The J gene is TRBJ1-1, the V gene TRBV5-1; the match to TRBD1 covers 9 bases. V shed 5 bases, J shed 1 base, and the junction held 0 bases outside the gene matches. CDR3 length: 13 residues. Germline V gene sequence: CDR1 SGHRS, CDR2 YFSETQ. Together with reference TRBV5-1 and TRBJ1-1, the CDR3 gives the full variable domain: KAGVTQTPRYLIKTRGQQVTLSCSPISGHRSVSWYQQTPGQGLQFLFEYFSETQRNKGNFPGRFSGRQFSNSRSEMNVSTLELGDSALYLCASRGQGNTEAFFGQGTRLTVV.

V and J are TRBV9 and TRBJ2-1; TRBD1 agrees at 7 bases. This CDR3 is built from 15 residues. From germline, CDR1 is SGDLS and CDR2 YYNGEE. J was trimmed by 3 bases and V by 6 bases; bases with no gene match: 9. As DNA, the CDR3 is TGTGCCAGCAATCAACAAGGGGGCGGCTACAATGAGCAGTTCTTC. The encoded protein is CASNQQGGGYNEQFF. The entire variable domain, with the rest obtained from reference TRBV9 and TRBJ2-1, is as follows: DSGVTQTPKHLITATGQRVTLRCSPRSGDLSVYWYQQSLDQGLQFLIQYYNGEERAKGNILERFSAQQFPDLHSELNLSSLELGDSALYFCASNQQGGGYNEQFFGPGTRLTVL.

The chain combines TRBV5-4 with TRBJ2-1; 10 positions agree with TRBD2. The CDR3 totals 15 residues. V lost 3 bases, J lost 9 bases, and 9 bases stayed unmatched. Looked up from germline, CDR1 is SGHNT and CDR2 is YYREEE (reference sequence). CDR3 sequence: CASSSSGGGLGEQFF. The CDR3 DNA follows: TGTGCCAGCAGCTCCAGCGGGGGGGGGTTGGGTGAGCAGTTCTTC. Supplemented by reference TRBV5-4 and TRBJ2-1, the full variable domain reads ETGVTQSPTHLIKTRGQQVTLRCSSQSGHNTVSWYQQALGQGPQFIFQYYREEENGRGNFPPRFSGLQFPNYSSELNVNALELDDSALYLCASSSSGGGLGEQFFGPGTRLTVL.

This clone has only one observation. The genes are TRBV2 and TRBJ2-7; tentatively, D is TRBD1 (5 bases). From germline, CDR1 is SNHLY and CDR2 FYNNEI. V lost 8 bases and J 3 bases, leaving 14 bases between the germline ends. CDR3 size: 13 residues. The CDR3 region is CASSKGVGYEQYF. The CDR3 DNA reads TGTGCCAGCTCTAAAGGGGTTGGCTACGAGCAGTACTTC.

Here the CDR3 reads CASSTPGGSLPDTQYF. The DNA for the CDR3 is TGTGCCAGCAGCACCCCCGGGGGGTCCCTCCCAGATACGCAGTATTTT. This chain links TRBV5-8 with TRBJ2-3, with 7 bases identical to TRBD2. The CDR3 extends over 16 amino acids. Unmatched junction bases numbered 12, after V lost 4 bases and J lost 4 bases. The germline V gene has CDR1 SGHTS and CDR2 YDEGEE.

V is TRBV19 and J is TRBJ1-2, with 9 bases matching TRBD1. Losses at the gene ends were 2 bases for V and 5 bases for J; bases not matched to a gene: 9. The germline gives CDR1 LNHDA, CDR2 SQIVND (reference sequence). The CDR3 is 16 residues long. The CDR3 protein is CASSIRRDRVSYGYTF. The CDR3 DNA follows: TGTGCCAGTAGTATAAGAAGGGACAGGGTTTCTTATGGCTACACCTTC.

The chain is built from TRBV4-1 and TRBJ1-5; 7 nucleotides agree with TRBD1. This CDR3 region has 15 residues. Germline V lookup: CDR1 MGHRA, CDR2 YSYEKL. Trimming took 1 base from V and 1 from J; bases not matched to a gene: 1. The CDR3 DNA reads TGCGCCAGCAGCCAAGTGGGACAGAGCAATCAGCCCCAGCATTTT. Protein sequence: CASSQVGQSNQPQHF.

As to this clone: Other DNA sequences of this sample code for an identical CDR3. The chain couples TRBV9 to TRBJ2-3; D is ambiguous. Deletions cut 3 bases from V and 0 bases from J, with 8 bases between. The CDR3 has 14 amino acids. Germline-derived CDR1 and CDR2 are SGDLS and YYNGEE. Here the CDR3 DNA reads TGTGCCAGCAGCGCCGTCACTAGCACAGATACGCAGTATTTT. Encoded protein: CASSAVTSTDTQYF.

This clone was seen repeatedly, ten times or more. The chain recombines TRBV10-3 with TRBJ2-1; 13 nucleotides match TRBD2. The CDR3 covers 15 residues. J was trimmed by 8 bases and V by 5 bases; bases with no gene match: 6. Germline V gene sequence: CDR1 ENHRY, CDR2 SYGVKD. The CDR3: CAISSFTSGGDEQFF. As DNA, the CDR3 is TGTGCCATCAGTTCTTTCACTAGCGGGGGGGATGAGCAGTTCTTC.

The chain links TRBV5-4 to TRBJ1-2; TRBD1 might be the D (6 bases). Germline CDR1 reads SGHNT; CDR2 reads YYREEE (reference sequence). V was cut by 4 bases and J by 2 bases, with 15 bases left in between. This CDR3 region has 15 residues. The CDR3 here is CASSHPTGTNYGYTF. CDR3 nucleotides: TGTGCCAGCAGCCACCCCACAGGGACCAACTATGGCTACACCTTC.

The chain links TRBV5-1 to TRBJ2-6, with 7 bases identical to TRBD1. Germline values: CDR1 SGHRS, CDR2 YFSETQ. V was clipped by 4 bases and J by 7 bases; unmatched bases: 5. CDR3 length: 14 amino acids. CDR3 DNA sequence: TGCGCCAGCAGCCCAGGACAGGAAGCCAACGTCCTGACTTTC. This encodes CASSPGQEANVLTF. The complete variable domain, with remaining parts taken from reference TRBV5-1 and TRBJ2-6, reads KAGVTQTPRYLIKTRGQQVTLSCSPISGHRSVSWYQQTPGQGLQFLFEYFSETQRNKGNFPGRFSGRQFSNSRSEMNVSTLELGDSALYLCASSPGQEANVLTFGAGSRLTVL.

The chain combines TRBV18 with TRBJ1-5, with unresolved D. Per the germline V gene, CDR1 is KGHSH and CDR2 is LQKENI. Trimming cost V 6 bases and J 2 bases, with 14 bases left between them. The CDR3 sequence is 15 residues long. CDR3 loop: CASSLSGIRNQPQHF. The CDR3 bases are TGTGCCAGCTCCCTATCGGGAATCCGCAATCAGCCCCAGCATTTT. Full variable domain (missing parts from reference TRBV18 and TRBJ1-5): NAGVMQNPRHLVRRRGQEARLRCSPMKGHSHVYWYRQLPEEGLKFMVYLQKENIIDESGMPKERFSAEFPKEGPSILRIQQVVRGDSAAYFCASSLSGIRNQPQHFGDGTRLSIL.

The chain is built from TRBV5-6 and TRBJ1-4; TRBD1 aligns across 7 bases. The germline V gene has CDR1 SGHDT and CDR2 YYEEEE. V gave up 4 bases and J gave up 10 bases; unmatched junction bases: 7. The CDR3 totals 13 residues. The CDR3 nucleotides are TGTGCCAGCAGCAGGGACAGTCAGGGAAAACTGTTTTTT. Encoded protein: CASSRDSQGKLFF.

The chain combines TRBV7-7 with TRBJ2-1, with 8 bases fitting TRBD1. CDR1 and CDR2 (germline): SSHAT, FNYEAQ (reference sequence). V lost 5 bases and J lost 3; bases outside the gene matches: 6. The CDR3 is 15 residues long. The CDR3 DNA reads TGTGCCAGCAGCCCTGGGACAGGAGACTACAATGAGCAGTTCTTC. This codes for CASSPGTGDYNEQFF.

The rearrangement links TRBV2 to TRBJ2-2, with D possibly being TRBD1 (6 bases). The V end lost 2 bases, the J end lost 8 bases, and 9 bases lay between the germline ends. Germline CDR1 reads SNHLY; CDR2 reads FYNNEI. This CDR3 is built from 13 residues. CDR3 sequence: CASSESGEGELFF. The CDR3 coding sequence is TGTGCCAGCAGTGAATCAGGGGAAGGGGAGCTGTTTTTT.